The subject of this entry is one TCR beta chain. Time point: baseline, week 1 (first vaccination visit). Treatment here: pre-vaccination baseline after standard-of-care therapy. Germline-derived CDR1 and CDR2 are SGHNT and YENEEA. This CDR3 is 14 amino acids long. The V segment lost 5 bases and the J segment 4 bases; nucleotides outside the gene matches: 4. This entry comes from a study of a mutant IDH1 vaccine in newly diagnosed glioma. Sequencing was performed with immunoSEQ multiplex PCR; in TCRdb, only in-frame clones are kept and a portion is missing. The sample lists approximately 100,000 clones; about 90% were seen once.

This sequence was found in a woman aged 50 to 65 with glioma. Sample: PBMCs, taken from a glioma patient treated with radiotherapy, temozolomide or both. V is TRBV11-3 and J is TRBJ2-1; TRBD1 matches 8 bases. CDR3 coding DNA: TGTGCCAGCAGCCCAGGACAGGGATACAATGAGCAGTTCTTC. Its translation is CASSPGQGYNEQFF.